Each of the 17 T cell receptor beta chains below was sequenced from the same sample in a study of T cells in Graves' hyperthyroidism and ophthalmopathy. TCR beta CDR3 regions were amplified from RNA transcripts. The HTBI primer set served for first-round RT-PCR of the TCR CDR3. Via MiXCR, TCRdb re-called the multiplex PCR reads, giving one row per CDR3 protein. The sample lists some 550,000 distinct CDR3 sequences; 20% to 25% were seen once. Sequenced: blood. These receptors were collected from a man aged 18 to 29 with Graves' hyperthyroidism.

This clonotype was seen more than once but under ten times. CDR3 DNA: TGTGCCAGCAGCCCCCGACAGGGGGCGGCTAACTATGGCTACACCTTC. Its protein is CASSPRQGAANYGYTF. The chain has TRBV3-1 and TRBJ1-2; TRBD1 agrees at 10 bases. The CDR3 has 16 amino acids. The germline gives CDR1 LGHDT, CDR2 YNNKEL (reference sequence). J lost 0 bases, V lost 4 bases, and 5 bases had no gene match. Filled out from reference TRBV3-1 and TRBJ1-2, the complete variable domain reads DTAVSQTPKYLVTQMGNDKSIKCEQNLGHDTMYWYKQDSKKFLKIMFSYNNKELIINETVPNRFSPKSPDKAHLNLHINSLELGDSAVYFCASSPRQGAANYGYTFGSGTRLTVV.

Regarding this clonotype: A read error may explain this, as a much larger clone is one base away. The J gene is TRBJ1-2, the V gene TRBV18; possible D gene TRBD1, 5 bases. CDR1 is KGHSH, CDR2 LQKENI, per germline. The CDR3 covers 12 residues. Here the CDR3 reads CVSEDRPYGYTF. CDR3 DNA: TGTGTCAGCGAAGACAGACCCTATGGCTACACCTTC.

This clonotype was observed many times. CDR3 coding DNA: TGTGCCAGCAGATCGCCCACAATGGCCGGGGAGCTGTTTTTT. This translates into CASRSPTMAGELFF. V is TRBV7-6 and J is TRBJ2-2; D unclear. The CDR3 extends over 14 amino acids. V lost 6 bases to trimming and J lost 6 bases, with 14 bases between them. From germline, CDR1 is SGHVS and CDR2 FNYEAQ.

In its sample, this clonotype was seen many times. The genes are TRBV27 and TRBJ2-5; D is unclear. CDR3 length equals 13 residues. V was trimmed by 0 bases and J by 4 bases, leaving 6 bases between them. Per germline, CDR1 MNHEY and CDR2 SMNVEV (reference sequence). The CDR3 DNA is TGTGCCAGCAGTTTATCGTGGAGAGAGACCCAGTACTTC. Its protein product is CASSLSWRETQYF.

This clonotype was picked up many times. CDR3 amino acids: CASSLGRLRSSYEQYF. The CDR3, as DNA: TGTGCCAGCAGCTTGGGGAGACTCAGGAGCTCCTACGAGCAGTACTTC. The genes are TRBV5-5 and TRBJ2-7; D is undetermined. Germline V gene lookup returns CDR1 SGHKS and CDR2 YYEKEE (reference sequence). The ends were cut back, 0 bases at V and 0 bases at J, with 13 bases in the middle. The CDR3 has 16 amino acids.

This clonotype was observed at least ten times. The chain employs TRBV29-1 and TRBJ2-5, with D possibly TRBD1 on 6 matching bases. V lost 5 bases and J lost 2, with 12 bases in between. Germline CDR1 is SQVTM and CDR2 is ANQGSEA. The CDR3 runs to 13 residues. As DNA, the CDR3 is TGCAGCGTTTGGGGGCAAGATCAAGAGACCCAGTACTTC. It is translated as CSVWGQDQETQYF.

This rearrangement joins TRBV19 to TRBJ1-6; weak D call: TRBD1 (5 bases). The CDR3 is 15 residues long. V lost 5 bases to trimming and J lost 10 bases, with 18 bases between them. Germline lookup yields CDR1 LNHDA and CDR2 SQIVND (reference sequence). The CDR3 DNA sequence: TGTGCCAGTAGTGGTGGCTGGGGGTTCGAATCACCCCTCCACTTT. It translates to CASSGGWGFESPLHF. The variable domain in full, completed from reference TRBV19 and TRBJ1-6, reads DGGITQSPKYLFRKEGQNVTLSCEQNLNHDAMYWYRQDPGQGLRLIYYSQIVNDFQKGDIAEGYSVSREKKESFPLTVTSAQKNPTAFYLCASSGGWGFESPLHFGNGTRLTVT.

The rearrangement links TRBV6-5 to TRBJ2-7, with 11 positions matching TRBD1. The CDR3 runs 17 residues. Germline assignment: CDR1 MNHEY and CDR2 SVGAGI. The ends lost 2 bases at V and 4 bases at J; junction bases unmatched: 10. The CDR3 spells CASSYGRTGGAVYEQYF. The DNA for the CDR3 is TGTGCCAGCAGTTACGGCCGGACAGGGGGCGCGGTATACGAGCAGTACTTC.

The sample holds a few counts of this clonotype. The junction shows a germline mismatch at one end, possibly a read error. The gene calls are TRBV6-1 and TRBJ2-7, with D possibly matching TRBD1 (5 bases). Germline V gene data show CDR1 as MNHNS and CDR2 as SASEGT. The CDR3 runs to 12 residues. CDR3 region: CASRLTVYDQYF. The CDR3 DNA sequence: TGTGCCAGTAGACTGACAGTCTACGATCAGTACTTC.

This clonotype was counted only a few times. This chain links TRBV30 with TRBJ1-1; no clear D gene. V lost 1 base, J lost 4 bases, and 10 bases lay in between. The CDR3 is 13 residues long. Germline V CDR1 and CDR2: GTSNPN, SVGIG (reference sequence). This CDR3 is CAWSEGSGTEAFF. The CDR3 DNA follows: TGTGCCTGGAGTGAAGGGTCGGGCACTGAAGCTTTCTTT.

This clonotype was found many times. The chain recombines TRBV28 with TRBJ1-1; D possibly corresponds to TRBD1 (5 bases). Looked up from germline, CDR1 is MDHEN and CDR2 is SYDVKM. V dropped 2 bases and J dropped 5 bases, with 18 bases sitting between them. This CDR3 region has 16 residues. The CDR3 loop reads CASSLRGVLGATEAFF. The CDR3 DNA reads TGTGCCAGCAGTTTAAGGGGTGTGCTCGGAGCGACTGAAGCTTTCTTT.

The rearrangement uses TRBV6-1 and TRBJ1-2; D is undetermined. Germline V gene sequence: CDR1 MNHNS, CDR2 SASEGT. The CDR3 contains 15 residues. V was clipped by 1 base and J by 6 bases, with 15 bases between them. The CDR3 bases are TGTGCCAGCAGTGAAGAAGTTGGAAGGAGAAATGGCTACACCTTC. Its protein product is CASSEEVGRRNGYTF.

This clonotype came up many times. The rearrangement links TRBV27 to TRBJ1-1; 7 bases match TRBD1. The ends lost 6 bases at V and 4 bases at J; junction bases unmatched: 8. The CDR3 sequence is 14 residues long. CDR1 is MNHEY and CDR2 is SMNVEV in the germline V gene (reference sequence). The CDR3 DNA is TGTGCCAGCAGGGCAACAGGGGTGTCCACTGAAGCTTTCTTT. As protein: CASRATGVSTEAFF.

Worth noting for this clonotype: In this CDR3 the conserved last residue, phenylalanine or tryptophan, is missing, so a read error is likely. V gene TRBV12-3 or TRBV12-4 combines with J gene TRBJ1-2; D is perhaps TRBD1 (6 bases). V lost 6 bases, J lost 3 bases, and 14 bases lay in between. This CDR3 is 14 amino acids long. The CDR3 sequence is CASRRTGSDYGYTY. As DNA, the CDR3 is TGTGCCAGCAGACGTACAGGGTCGGACTATGGCTACACCTAC.

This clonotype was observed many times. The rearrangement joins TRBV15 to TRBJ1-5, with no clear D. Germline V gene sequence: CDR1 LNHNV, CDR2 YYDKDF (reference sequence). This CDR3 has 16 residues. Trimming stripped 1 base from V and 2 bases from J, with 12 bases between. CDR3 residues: CATSRANRGGNQPQHF. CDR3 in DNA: TGTGCCACCAGCAGAGCCAACCGGGGTGGCAATCAGCCCCAGCATTTT. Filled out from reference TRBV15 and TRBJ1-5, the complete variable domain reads DAMVIQNPRYQVTQFGKPVTLSCSQTLNHNVMYWYQQKSSQAPKLLFHYYDKDFNNEADTPDNFQSRRPNTSFCFLDIRSPGLGDTAMYLCATSRANRGGNQPQHFGDGTRLSIL.

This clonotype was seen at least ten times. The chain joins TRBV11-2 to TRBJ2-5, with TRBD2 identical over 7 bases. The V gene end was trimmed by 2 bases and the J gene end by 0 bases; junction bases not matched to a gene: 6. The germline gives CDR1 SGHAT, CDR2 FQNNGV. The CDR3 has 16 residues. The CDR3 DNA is TGTGCCAGCAGCTTACAAGCGGGGTCGTACCAAGAGACCCAGTACTTC. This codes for CASSLQAGSYQETQYF.

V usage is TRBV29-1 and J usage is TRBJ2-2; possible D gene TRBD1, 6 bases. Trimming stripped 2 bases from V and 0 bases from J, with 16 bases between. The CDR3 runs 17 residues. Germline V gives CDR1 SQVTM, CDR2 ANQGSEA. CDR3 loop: CSVEYGTNEPNTGELFF. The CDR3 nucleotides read TGCAGCGTTGAATACGGGACAAACGAACCGAACACCGGGGAGCTGTTTTTT.